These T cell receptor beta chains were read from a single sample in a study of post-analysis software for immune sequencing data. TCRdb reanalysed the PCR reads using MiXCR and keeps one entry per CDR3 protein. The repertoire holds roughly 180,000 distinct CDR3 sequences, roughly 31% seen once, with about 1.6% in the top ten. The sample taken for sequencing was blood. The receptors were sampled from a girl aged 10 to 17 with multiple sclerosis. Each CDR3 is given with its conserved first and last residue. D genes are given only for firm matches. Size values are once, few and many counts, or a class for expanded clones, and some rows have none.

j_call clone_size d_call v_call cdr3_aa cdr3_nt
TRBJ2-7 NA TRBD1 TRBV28 CASSTTGTYEQYF TGTGCCAGCAGTACGACAGGGACCTACGAGCAGTACTTC
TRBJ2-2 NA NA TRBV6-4 CATASTGGTGELFF TGTGCCACCGCGTCCACCGGAGGGACCGGGGAGCTGTTTTTT
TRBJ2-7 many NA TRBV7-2 CASSLFTGAGSPYEQYF TGTGCCAGCAGCTTATTTACGGGAGCGGGCAGCCCCTACGAGCAGTACTTC
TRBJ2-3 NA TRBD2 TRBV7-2 CASSPTSGTKGTQYF TGTGCCAGCAGCCCGACTAGCGGCACAAAAGGGACGCAGTATTTT
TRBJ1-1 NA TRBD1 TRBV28 CASSPFRGSGEAFF TGTGCCAGCAGTCCCTTCAGGGGGAGCGGTGAAGCTTTCTTT
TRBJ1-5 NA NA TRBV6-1 CASEGVHYGNQPQHF TGTGCCAGCGAGGGGGTCCATTATGGCAATCAGCCCCAGCATTTT
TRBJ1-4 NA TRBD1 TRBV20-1 CSARVQGFEKLFF TGCAGTGCCCGAGTACAGGGGTTTGAAAAACTGTTTTTT
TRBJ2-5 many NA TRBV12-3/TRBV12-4 CASSPTTWGDPETQYF TGTGCCAGCAGCCCTACGACGTGGGGGGACCCGGAGACCCAGTACTTC
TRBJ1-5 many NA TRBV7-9 CASSLGDGYSNQPQHF TGTGCCAGCAGCTTAGGGGACGGGTATAGCAATCAGCCCCAGCATTTT
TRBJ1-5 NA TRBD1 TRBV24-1 CATSPGQDRPQHF TGTGCCACCAGTCCGGGACAGGACCGGCCCCAGCATTTT
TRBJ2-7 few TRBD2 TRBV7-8 CASSFQRGSYEQYF TGTGCCAGCAGCTTCCAGCGGGGGTCCTACGAGCAGTACTTC
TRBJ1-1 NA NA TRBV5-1 CASSLAEFLGGLMNTEAFF TGCGCCAGCAGCCTGGCCGAATTCCTCGGGGGCCTCATGAACACTGAAGCTTTCTTT
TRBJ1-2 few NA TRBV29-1 CSLLDGGGKGYTF TGCAGCCTACTGGACGGGGGCGGGAAGGGCTACACCTTC
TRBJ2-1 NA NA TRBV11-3 CASSIQTGFGSYNEQFF TGTGCCAGCAGCATCCAGACAGGATTTGGGTCCTACAATGAGCAGTTCTTC
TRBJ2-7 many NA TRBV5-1 CASTSWDGSPSYEQYF TGCGCCAGCACCTCATGGGACGGCTCCCCCTCCTACGAGCAGTACTTC
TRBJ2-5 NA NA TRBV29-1 CSVSAQAIQETQYF TGCAGCGTTAGCGCACAAGCAATCCAAGAGACCCAGTACTTC
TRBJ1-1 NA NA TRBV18 CASSPGVNTEAFF TGTGCCAGCTCACCTGGGGTGAACACTGAAGCTTTCTTT
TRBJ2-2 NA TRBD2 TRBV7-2 CASSLRQAGDTGELFF TGTGCCAGCAGCTTACGGCAAGCGGGAGACACCGGGGAGCTGTTTTTT
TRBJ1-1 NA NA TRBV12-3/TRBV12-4 CASTPGPGDEAFF TGTGCCAGCACTCCGGGGCCTGGGGATGAAGCTTTCTTT
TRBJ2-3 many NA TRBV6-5 CASSSPGVADTQYF TGTGCCAGCAGTTCCCCGGGAGTAGCAGATACGCAGTATTTT
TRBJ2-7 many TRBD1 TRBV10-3 CAISGTGPVSSYEQYF TGTGCCATCAGTGGGACAGGACCCGTAAGCTCCTACGAGCAGTACTTC
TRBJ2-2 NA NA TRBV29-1 CSVAPRPNTGELFF TGCAGCGTCGCCCCCAGGCCGAACACCGGGGAGCTGTTTTTT
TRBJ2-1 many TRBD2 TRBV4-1 CASSQAQGLAGIGEFF TGCGCCAGCAGCCAAGCTCAGGGACTAGCGGGAATTGGTGAGTTCTTC
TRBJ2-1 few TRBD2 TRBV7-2 CASSARASGSSGEQFF TGTGCCAGCAGCGCCCGGGCCAGCGGGAGTAGTGGTGAGCAGTTCTTC
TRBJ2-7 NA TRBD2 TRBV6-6 CASSSGASYEQYF TGTGCCAGCTCTAGCGGGGCCTCCTACGAGCAGTACTTC
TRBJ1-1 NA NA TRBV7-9 CASSPQASNTEAFF TGTGCCAGCAGCCCCCAGGCCTCGAACACTGAAGCTTTCTTT
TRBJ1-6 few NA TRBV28 CASRTAHPLHF TGTGCCAGCAGGACGGCCCATCCCCTCCACTTT
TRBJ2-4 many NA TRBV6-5 CASSYGPIQYF TGTGCCAGCAGTTACGGCCCCATTCAGTACTTC
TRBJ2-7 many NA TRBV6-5 CASSYGPGPGPLGEQYF TGTGCCAGCAGTTACGGGCCGGGTCCAGGGCCTTTGGGCGAGCAGTACTTC
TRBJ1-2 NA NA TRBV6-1 CASTVRAWSNYGYTF TGTGCCAGCACCGTTCGGGCATGGTCCAACTATGGCTACACCTTC
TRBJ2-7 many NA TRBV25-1 CASSEFKWGSEEQYF TGTGCCAGCAGTGAATTTAAGTGGGGTTCGGAAGAGCAGTACTTC
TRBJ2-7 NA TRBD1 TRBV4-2 CASSRRQGTDEQYF TGTGCCAGCAGCCGTCGACAGGGGACCGACGAGCAGTACTTC
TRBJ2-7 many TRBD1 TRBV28 CASSFGDRDTYEQYF TGTGCCAGCAGTTTTGGGGACAGGGACACCTACGAGCAGTACTTC
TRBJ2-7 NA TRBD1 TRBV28 CASSLNRGRSVYEQYF TGTGCCAGCAGTTTAAACAGGGGGCGATCGGTATACGAGCAGTACTTC
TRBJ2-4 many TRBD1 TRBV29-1 CSVAVGTGGRTQYF TGCAGCGTCGCCGTGGGGACAGGGGGAAGGACTCAGTACTTC
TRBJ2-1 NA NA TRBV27 CASSQLGGKDVQFF TGTGCCAGCAGTCAGTTAGGCGGGAAGGATGTGCAGTTCTTC
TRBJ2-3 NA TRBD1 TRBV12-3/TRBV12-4 CASSFAGTGSSGTQYF TGTGCCAGCAGTTTCGCCGGGACAGGGAGTTCTGGTACGCAGTATTTT
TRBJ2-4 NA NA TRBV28 CASGPHREGAKNIQYF TGTGCCAGCGGCCCCCACAGGGAGGGGGCCAAAAACATTCAGTACTTC
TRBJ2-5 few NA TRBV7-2 CASSQTVGVWQETQYF TGTGCCAGCAGCCAGACGGTGGGGGTTTGGCAAGAGACCCAGTACTTC
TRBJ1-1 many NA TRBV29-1 CSVAGHLNTEAFF TGCAGCGTTGCGGGACACTTGAACACTGAAGCTTTCTTT
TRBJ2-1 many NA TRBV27 CASSLSGAAYNEQFF TGTGCCAGCAGTTTATCCGGCGCGGCATACAATGAGCAGTTCTTC
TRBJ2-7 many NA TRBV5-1 CASSSTPSHEQYF TGCGCCAGCAGCAGCACGCCGTCTCACGAGCAGTACTTC
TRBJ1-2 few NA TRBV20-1 CSARESGRDYGYTF TGCAGTGCTAGAGAGTCGGGCAGGGACTATGGCTACACCTTC
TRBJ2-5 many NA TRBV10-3 CAISKTRSETQYF TGTGCCATCAGCAAGACTAGGAGTGAGACCCAGTACTTC
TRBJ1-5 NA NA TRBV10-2 CASSSGASNQPQHF TGCGCCAGCAGTTCCGGAGCTAGCAATCAGCCCCAGCATTTT
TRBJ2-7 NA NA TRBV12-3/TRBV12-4 CASSLGIGQGLNFSYEQYF TGTGCCAGCAGTTTAGGTATCGGGCAGGGCCTCAACTTCTCCTACGAGCAGTACTTC
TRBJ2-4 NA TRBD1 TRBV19 CANRDRENIQYF TGTGCCAATAGGGACAGGGAAAACATTCAGTACTTC
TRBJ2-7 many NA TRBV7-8 CASSLGPDPYEQYF TGTGCCAGCAGCTTAGGTCCAGACCCTTACGAGCAGTACTTC